The 3 T cell receptor beta chains below were found in one sample sequenced in a study of shared clonotypes between healthy human individuals. The repertoire was sequenced with immunoSEQ multiplex PCR; TCRdb's copy has only in-frame clones and lacks some. This sample yields fewer than 700,000 clones, of which approximately 95% are seen a single time; approximately 0.11% belongs to the top ten. CD45RO-negative cells were positively selected for CCR7, leaving out terminally differentiated effector memory CD45RA+ cells. Sequenced sample: naive CD8+ T cells sorted from blood. These TCRs come from a woman aged 30 to 39 in good health.

The V gene is TRBV11-2, the J gene TRBJ2-1; D unresolved. Germline V gives CDR1 SGHAT, CDR2 FQNNGV. The V end lost 4 bases, the J end lost 2 bases, and 9 bases lay between the germline ends. The CDR3 runs 14 residues. In nucleotides, the CDR3 is TGTGCCAGCAGCTACCCGGCCGCCTACAATGAGCAGTTCTTC. Amino acid sequence: CASSYPAAYNEQFF.

This chain links TRBV4-1 with TRBJ2-1, with TRBD2 identical over 13 bases. Unmatched junction bases numbered 10, after V lost 0 bases and J lost 8 bases. Germline V gene lookup returns CDR1 MGHRA and CDR2 YSYEKL. The CDR3 is 18 residues long. CDR3 sequence reads: CASSQDKRTSGRGYEQFF. In nucleotides, the CDR3 is TGCGCCAGCAGCCAAGATAAGAGGACTAGCGGGAGAGGGTATGAGCAGTTCTTC.

The chain employs TRBV27 and TRBJ2-7; D may match TRBD1 or TRBD2 (5 bases each). Germline CDR1 MNHEY, CDR2 SMNVEV (reference sequence). Trimming shortened V by 6 bases and J by 7 bases, and 16 bases separated the two germline ends. The CDR3 covers 13 residues. CDR3 sequence: CASRRDGGMEQYF. The CDR3 nucleotides read TGTGCCAGCAGAAGGGACGGCGGCATGGAGCAGTACTTC.